The clone carrying this T cell receptor (beta chain) was recorded once. The source of the sample is a study of CD8 T cells in Susac syndrome. The germline CDR1 and CDR2 sequences are LNHNV and YYDKDF (reference sequence). Unmatched junction bases numbered 1, after V lost 2 bases and J lost 2 bases. CDR3 length: 15 residues. After extraction with the RNeasy kit, 0.5 to 1 ug of the RNA was reverse transcribed using random hexamers. Each CDR3 protein gets one entry after TCRdb re-called the immunoSEQ multiplex PCR reads with MiXCR. The data contain some 180,000 distinct CDR3 sequences, around 94% of them singletons.

Sequencing input: CD4+ T cells from PBMCs. The V call is TRBV15, the J call TRBJ1-3; TRBD1 agrees at 9 bases. The receptor was derived from a human donor with Susac syndrome. The CDR3 spells CATSRRTGAGNTIYF. CDR3 nucleotide sequence: TGTGCCACCAGCAGACGGACAGGGGCTGGAAACACCATATATTTT.